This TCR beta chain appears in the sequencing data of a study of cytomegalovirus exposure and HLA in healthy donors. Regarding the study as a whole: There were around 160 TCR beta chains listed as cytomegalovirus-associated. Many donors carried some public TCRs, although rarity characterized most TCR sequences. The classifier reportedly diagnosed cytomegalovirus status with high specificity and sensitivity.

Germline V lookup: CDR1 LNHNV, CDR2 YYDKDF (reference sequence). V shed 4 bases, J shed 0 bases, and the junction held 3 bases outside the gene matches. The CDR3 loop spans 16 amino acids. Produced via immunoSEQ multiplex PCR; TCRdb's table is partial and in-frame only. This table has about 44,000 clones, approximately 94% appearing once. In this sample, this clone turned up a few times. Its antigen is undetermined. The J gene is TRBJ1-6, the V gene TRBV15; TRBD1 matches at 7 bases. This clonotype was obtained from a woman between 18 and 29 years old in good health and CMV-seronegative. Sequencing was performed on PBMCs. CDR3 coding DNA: TGTGCCACCAGCACGACAGGGAGCTCCTATAATTCACCCCTCCACTTT. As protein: CATSTTGSSYNSPLHF.